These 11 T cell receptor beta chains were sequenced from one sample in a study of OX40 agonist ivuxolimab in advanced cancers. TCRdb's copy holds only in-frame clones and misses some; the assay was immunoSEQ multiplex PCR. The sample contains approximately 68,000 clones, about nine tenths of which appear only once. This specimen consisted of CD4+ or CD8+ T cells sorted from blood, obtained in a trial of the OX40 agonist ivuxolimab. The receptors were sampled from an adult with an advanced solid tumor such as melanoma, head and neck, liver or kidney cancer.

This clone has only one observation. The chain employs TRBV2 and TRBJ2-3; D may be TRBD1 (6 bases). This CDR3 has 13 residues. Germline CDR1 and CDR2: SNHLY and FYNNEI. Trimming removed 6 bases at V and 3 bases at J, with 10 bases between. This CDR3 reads CASRAGETDTQYF. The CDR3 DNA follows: TGTGCCAGCAGGGCAGGGGAAACAGATACGCAGTATTTT.

CDR3 in DNA: TGCGCCAGCAAAAGAGAGATGGGAGCGGACACTGAAGCTTTCTTT. Protein product: CASKREMGADTEAFF. The chain couples TRBV5-1 to TRBJ1-1; no firm D call. The CDR3 has 15 amino acids. The germline gives CDR1 SGHRS, CDR2 YFSETQ. Trimming took off 6 bases at V and 3 bases at J, with 18 bases between the two ends. The whole variable domain, filled in from reference TRBV5-1 and TRBJ1-1, reads KAGVTQTPRYLIKTRGQQVTLSCSPISGHRSVSWYQQTPGQGLQFLFEYFSETQRNKGNFPGRFSGRQFSNSRSEMNVSTLELGDSALYLCASKREMGADTEAFFGQGTRLTVV.

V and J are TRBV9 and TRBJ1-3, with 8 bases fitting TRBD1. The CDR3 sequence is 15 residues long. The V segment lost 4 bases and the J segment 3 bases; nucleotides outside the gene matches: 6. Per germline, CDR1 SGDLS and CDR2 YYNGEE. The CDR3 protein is CASSLEGQGGNTIYF. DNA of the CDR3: TGTGCCAGCAGCTTAGAAGGACAGGGTGGAAACACCATATATTTT.

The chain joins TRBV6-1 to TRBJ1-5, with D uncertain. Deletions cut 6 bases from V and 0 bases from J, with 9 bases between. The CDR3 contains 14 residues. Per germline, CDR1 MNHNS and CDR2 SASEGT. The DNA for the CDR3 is TGTGCCAGCAGGGACCGCCATAGCAATCAGCCCCAGCATTTT. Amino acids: CASRDRHSNQPQHF.

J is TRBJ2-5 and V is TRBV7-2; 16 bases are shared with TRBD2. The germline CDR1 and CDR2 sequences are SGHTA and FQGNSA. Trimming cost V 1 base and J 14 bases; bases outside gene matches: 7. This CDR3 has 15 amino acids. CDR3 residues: CASSLEGTSGGANYF. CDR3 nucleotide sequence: TGTGCCAGCAGCTTAGAAGGGACTAGCGGGGGGGCGAATTACTTC. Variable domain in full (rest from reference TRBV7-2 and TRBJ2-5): GAGVSQSPSNKVTEKGKDVELRCDPISGHTALYWYRQSLGQGLEFLIYFQGNSAPDKSGLPSDRFSAERTGGSVSTLTIQRTQQEDSAVYLCASSLEGTSGGANYFGPGTRLLVL.

CDR3 in amino acids: CASSLESGGASGELFF. The CDR3, as DNA: TGTGCCAGCAGCTTAGAAAGCGGGGGGGCGTCCGGGGAGCTGTTTTTT. V usage is TRBV7-2 and J usage is TRBJ2-2; 10 bases agree with TRBD2. CDR3 length: 16 amino acids. Per germline, CDR1 SGHTA and CDR2 FQGNSA. With 1 base clipped from V and 6 bases from J, the junction kept 5 bases outside the gene matches.

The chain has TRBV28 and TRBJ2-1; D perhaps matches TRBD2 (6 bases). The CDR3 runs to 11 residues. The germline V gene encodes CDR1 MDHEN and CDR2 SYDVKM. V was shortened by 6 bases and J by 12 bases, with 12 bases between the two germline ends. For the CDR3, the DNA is TGTGCCAGCAGCATCGGGGACTGGCAGTTCTTC. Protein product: CASSIGDWQFF. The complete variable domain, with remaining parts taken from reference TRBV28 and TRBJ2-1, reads DVKVTQSSRYLVKRTGEKVFLECVQDMDHENMFWYRQDPGLGLRLIYFSYDVKMKEKGDIPEGYSVSREKKERFSLILESASTNQTSMYLCASSIGDWQFFGPGTRLTVL.

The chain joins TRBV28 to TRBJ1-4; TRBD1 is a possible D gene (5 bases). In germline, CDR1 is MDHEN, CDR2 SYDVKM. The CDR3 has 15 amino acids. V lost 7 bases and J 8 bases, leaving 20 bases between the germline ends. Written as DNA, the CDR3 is TGTGCCAGCACCGCCCCCCGGGGGAACGGGGAAAAACTGTTTTTT. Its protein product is CASTAPRGNGEKLFF.

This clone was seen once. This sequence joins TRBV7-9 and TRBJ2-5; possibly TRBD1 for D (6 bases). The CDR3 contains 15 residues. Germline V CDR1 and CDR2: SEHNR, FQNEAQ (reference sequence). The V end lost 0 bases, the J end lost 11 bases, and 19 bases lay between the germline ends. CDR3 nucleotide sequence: TGTGCCAGCAGCTTAGCCGAGAGCCGTGAGGGGGAGCAGTACTTC. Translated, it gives CASSLAESREGEQYF.

The DNA of the CDR3 is TGTGCCAGCAGTTTTATCGGGATGTGGCAGCCCCAGCATTTT. Translating gives CASSFIGMWQPQHF. The chain combines TRBV28 with TRBJ1-5; D remains unclear. This CDR3 is 14 amino acids long. Trimming pared 3 bases from V and 7 bases from J, leaving 13 bases between. Germline V gives CDR1 MDHEN, CDR2 SYDVKM.

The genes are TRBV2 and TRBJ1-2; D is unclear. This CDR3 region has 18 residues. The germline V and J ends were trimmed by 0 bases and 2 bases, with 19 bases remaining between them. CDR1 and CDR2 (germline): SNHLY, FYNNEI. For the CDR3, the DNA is TGTGCCAGCAGTGAAGCATCGGACGTGACCGGTCTCAACTATGGCTACACCTTC. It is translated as CASSEASDVTGLNYGYTF.